This T cell receptor beta chain was identified in a study of blood T cell repertoires in COVID-19. Some clones are missing from TCRdb's copy, which holds only in-frame ones; the method was immunoSEQ multiplex PCR. There are about 100,000 clones in the sample; 70% to 90% occur only once, and 9.5% to 15% lies in the top ten. This clone was observed a handful of times. This TCR came from a human donor in a cohort sampled during active COVID-19. The specimen was peripheral blood.

The CDR3 region has the DNA TGTGCCAGCAGCTTAGGACTAGCGGGAGAGGTTGAGCAGTTCTTC. Protein sequence: CASSLGLAGEVEQFF. The chain recombines TRBV7-2 with TRBJ2-1, with TRBD2 matching over 12 bases. The CDR3 consists of 15 residues. V shed 1 base, J shed 9 bases, and the junction held 4 bases outside the gene matches. CDR1 is SGHTA, CDR2 FQGNSA, per germline.